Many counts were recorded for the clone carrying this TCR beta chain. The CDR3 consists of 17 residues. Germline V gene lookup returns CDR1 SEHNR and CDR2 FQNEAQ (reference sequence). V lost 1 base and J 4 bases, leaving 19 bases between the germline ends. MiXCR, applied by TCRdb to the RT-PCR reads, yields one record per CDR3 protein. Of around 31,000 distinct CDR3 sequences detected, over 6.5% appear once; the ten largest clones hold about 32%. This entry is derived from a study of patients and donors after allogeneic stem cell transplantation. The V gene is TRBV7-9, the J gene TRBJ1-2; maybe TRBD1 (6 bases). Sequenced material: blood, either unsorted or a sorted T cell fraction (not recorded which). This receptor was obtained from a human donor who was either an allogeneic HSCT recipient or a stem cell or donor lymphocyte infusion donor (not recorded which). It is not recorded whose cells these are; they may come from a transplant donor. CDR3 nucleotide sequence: TGTGCCAGCAGCTTAGGAGCAGGGGCTCTTGGTTTCTATGGCTACACCTTC. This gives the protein CASSLGAGALGFYGYTF.